This T cell receptor (beta chain) appears in the sequencing data of a study of blood T cell repertoires in COVID-19. Study-wide background: PBMCs, B-cell-depleted T cells, or T cells provided the cDNA or gDNA that made up the material.

The germline CDR1 and CDR2 sequences are SGHRS and YFSETQ. The CDR3 totals 14 residues. V lost 2 bases and J 8 bases, leaving 13 bases between the germline ends. How the authors handled the data: Estimation of nucleated cell counts was performed using reference gene primer amplification. Only in-frame clones appear in the TCRdb table, and some are missing; sequencing was by immunoSEQ multiplex PCR. V and J calls and clone size are copied from that table; D and trimming were computed from the DNA. The repertoire holds under 250,000 clones, with 75% to 85% as singletons. This sequence was found in a woman between 65 and 79 years old with acute or convalescent COVID-19. The chain has TRBV5-1 and TRBJ1-4; maybe TRBD1 (6 bases). The sample consisted of peripheral blood. The CDR3 is CASSFGGAEEKLFF. For the CDR3, the DNA is TGCGCCAGCAGCTTTGGGGGGGCGGAAGAAAAACTGTTTTTT.